The TCR beta chain under discussion was sequenced for a study of identical twins. Study findings and constraints: Monozygotic twin pairs showed more out-of-frame TCR alpha sharing than models estimated. Excess low generation probability was seen in twin-shared out-of-frame alpha sequences.

Template switching (which added a universal primer site) was used, and cDNA carried unique molecular identifiers. A single record per CDR3 protein comes from TCRdb applying MiXCR to the 5' RACE reads. The data show some 500,000 distinct CDR3 sequences, with over 8.5% seen just once and around 3.2% held by the top ten. This clonotype has just a few counts. The antigen is unknown. Every donor was a healthy Caucasian. The V gene's germline CDR1 is SEHNR and CDR2 FQNEAQ (reference sequence). The CDR3 sequence is 17 residues long. The J segment lost 3 bases and the V segment lost 1 base, leaving 8 bases of the junction unmatched. Another study also made use of these data, one on yellow fever vaccine responses in identical twins.

The sequencing input was PBMCs. The source is a woman aged 18-29 years in good health. The gene calls are TRBV7-9 and TRBJ2-1; 8 bases are shared with TRBD2. CDR3 in DNA: TGTGCCAGCAGCTTAGAGGGTAGCGGGGCACTCTACAATGAGCAGTTCTTC. Protein: CASSLEGSGALYNEQFF.